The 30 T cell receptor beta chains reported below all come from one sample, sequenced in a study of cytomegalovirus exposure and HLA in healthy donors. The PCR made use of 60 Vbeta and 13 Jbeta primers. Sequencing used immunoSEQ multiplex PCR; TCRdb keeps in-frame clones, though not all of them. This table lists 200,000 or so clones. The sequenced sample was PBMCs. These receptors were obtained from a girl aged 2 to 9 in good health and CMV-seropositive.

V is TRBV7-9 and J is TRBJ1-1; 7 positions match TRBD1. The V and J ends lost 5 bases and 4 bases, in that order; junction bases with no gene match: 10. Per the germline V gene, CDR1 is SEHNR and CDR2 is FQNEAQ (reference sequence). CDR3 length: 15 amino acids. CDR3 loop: CASSPRQGGSTEAFF. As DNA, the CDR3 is TGTGCCAGCAGCCCACGACAGGGTGGGTCCACTGAAGCTTTCTTT.

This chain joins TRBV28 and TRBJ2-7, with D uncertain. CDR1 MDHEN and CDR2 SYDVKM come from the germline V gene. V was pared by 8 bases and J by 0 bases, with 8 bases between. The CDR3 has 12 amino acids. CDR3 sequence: CASLGSSYEQYF. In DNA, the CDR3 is TGTGCCAGCCTAGGCTCCTCCTACGAGCAGTACTTC.

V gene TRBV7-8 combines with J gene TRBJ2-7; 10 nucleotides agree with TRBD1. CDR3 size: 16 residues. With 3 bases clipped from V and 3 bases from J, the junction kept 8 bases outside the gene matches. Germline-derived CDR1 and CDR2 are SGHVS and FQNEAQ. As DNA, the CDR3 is TGTGCCAGCAGCTTGGGTGGGGACAGGGGAAACTACGAGCAGTACTTC. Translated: CASSLGGDRGNYEQYF. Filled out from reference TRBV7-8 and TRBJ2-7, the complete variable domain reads GAGVSQSPRYKVAKRGQDVALRCDPISGHVSLFWYQQALGQGPEFLTYFQNEAQLDKSGLPSDRFFAERPEGSVSTLKIQRTQQEDSAVYLCASSLGGDRGNYEQYFGPGTRLTVT.

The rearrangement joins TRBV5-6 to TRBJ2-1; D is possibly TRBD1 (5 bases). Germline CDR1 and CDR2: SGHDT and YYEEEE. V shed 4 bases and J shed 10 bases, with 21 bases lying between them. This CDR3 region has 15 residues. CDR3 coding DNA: TGTGCCAGCAGCCCGACAGTACTACGGGCCGGGGAGCAGTTCTTC. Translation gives CASSPTVLRAGEQFF.

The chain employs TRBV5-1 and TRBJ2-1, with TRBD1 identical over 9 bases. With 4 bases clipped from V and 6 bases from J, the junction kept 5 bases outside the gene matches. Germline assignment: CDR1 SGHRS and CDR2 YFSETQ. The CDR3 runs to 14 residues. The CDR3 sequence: CASSLGQGINEQFF. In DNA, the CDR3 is TGCGCCAGCAGCCTAGGACAGGGGATCAATGAGCAGTTCTTC.

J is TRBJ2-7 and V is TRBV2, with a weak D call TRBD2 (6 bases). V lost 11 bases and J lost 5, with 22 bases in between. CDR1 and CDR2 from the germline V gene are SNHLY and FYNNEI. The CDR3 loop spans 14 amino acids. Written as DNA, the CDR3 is TGTGCCTCGGGGAGGAGAGGGTCAAACAACGAGCAGTACTTC. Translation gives CASGRRGSNNEQYF.

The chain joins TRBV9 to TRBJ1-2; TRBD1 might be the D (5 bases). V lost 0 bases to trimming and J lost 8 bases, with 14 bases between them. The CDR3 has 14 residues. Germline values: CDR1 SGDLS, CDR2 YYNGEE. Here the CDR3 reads CASSVEAGHRGYTF. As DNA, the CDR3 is TGTGCCAGCAGCGTAGAAGCAGGGCATCGAGGCTACACCTTC. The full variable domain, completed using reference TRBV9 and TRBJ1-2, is DSGVTQTPKHLITATGQRVTLRCSPRSGDLSVYWYQQSLDQGLQFLIQYYNGEERAKGNILERFSAQQFPDLHSELNLSSLELGDSALYFCASSVEAGHRGYTFGSGTRLTVV.

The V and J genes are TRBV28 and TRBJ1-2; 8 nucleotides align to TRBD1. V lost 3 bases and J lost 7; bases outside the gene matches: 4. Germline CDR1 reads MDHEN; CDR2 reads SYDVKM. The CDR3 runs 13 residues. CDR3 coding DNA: TGTGCCAGCAGTTTCGGGACAGGTCCTGGCTACACCTTC. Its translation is CASSFGTGPGYTF.

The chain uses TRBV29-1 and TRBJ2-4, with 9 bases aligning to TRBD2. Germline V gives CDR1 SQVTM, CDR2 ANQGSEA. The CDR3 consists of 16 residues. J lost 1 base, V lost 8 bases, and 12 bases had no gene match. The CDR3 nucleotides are TGCAGCCCCCGGGGTAGCGGGAGTCTGGCCAAAAACATTCAGTACTTC. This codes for CSPRGSGSLAKNIQYF.

CDR3 residues: CASSYVKGYEQYF. CDR3 in DNA: TGTGCCAGCAGTTACGTCAAGGGGTACGAGCAGTACTTC. The rearrangement links TRBV6-6 to TRBJ2-7; the D gene is possibly TRBD1 (5 bases). The CDR3 length is 13 residues. CDR1 is MNHNY, CDR2 SVGAGI, per germline (reference sequence). The germline V and J ends were trimmed by 2 bases and 4 bases, with 9 bases remaining between them.

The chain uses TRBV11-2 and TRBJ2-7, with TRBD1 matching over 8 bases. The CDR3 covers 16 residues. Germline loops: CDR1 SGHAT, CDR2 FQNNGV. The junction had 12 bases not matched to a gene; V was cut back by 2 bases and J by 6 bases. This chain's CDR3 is CASSLPRTGFRPEQYF. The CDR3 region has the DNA TGTGCCAGCAGCTTACCAAGGACAGGGTTTCGACCCGAGCAGTACTTC.

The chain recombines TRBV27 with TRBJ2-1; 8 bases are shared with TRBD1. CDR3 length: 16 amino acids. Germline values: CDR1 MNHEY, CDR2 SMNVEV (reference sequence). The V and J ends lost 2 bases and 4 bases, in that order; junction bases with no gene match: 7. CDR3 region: CASSLSSGGAYNEQFF. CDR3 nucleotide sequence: TGTGCCAGCAGTTTAAGTTCAGGGGGCGCTTACAATGAGCAGTTCTTC.

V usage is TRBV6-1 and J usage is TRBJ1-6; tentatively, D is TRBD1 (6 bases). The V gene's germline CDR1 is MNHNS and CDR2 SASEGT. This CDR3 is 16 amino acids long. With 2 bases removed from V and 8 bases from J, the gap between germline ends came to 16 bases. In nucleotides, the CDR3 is TGTGCCAGCAGTGAAAGTCTGGGGGCTAAGTATTCACCCCTCCACTTT. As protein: CASSESLGAKYSPLHF.

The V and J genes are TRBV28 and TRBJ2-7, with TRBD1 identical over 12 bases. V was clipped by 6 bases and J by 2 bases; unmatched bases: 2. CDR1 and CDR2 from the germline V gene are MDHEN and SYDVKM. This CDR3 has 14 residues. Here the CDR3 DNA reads TGTGCCAGCAGGAGGGACAGGGGGCCCTACGAGCAGTACTTC. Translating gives CASRRDRGPYEQYF.

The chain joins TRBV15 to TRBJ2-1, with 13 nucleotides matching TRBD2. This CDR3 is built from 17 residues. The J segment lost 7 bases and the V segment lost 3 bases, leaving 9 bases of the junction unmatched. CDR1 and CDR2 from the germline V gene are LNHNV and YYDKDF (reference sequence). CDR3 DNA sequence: TGTGCCACCAGCAGGCCGGGACTAGCGGGATTGCGGAATGAGCAGTTCTTC. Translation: CATSRPGLAGLRNEQFF.

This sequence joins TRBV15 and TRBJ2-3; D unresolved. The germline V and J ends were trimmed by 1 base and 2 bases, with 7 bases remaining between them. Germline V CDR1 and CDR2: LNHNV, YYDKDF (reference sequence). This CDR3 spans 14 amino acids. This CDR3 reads CATSRVQITDTQYF. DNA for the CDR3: TGTGCCACCAGCAGAGTCCAGATCACAGATACGCAGTATTTT.

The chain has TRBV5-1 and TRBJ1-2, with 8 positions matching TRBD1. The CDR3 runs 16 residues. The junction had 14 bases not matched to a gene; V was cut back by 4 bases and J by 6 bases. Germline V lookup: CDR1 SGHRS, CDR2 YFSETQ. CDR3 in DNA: TGCGCCAGCAGCAGAGACAGGGGTGAGGAATTAAATGGCTACACCTTC. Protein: CASSRDRGEELNGYTF.

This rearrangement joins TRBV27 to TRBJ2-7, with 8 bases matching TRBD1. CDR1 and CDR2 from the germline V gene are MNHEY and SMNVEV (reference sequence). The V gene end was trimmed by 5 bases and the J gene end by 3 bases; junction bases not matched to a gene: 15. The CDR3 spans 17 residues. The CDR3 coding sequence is TGTGCCAGCAGTCCGAGTATCGGAGGGGACAGGAGCTACGAGCAGTACTTC. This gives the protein CASSPSIGGDRSYEQYF.

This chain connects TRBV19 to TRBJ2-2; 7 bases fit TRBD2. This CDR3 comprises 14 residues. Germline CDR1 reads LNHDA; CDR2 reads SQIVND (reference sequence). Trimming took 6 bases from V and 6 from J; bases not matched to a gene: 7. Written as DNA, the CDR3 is TGTGCCAGTAGCACCCCAACTAGCGCCGGGGAGCTGTTTTTT. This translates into CASSTPTSAGELFF.

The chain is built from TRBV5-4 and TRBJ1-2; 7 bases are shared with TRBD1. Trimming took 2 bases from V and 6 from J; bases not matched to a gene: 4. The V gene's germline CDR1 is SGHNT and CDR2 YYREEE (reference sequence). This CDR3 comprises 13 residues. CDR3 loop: CASSFTGENGYTF. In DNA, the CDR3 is TGTGCCAGCAGCTTTACAGGGGAGAATGGCTACACCTTC.

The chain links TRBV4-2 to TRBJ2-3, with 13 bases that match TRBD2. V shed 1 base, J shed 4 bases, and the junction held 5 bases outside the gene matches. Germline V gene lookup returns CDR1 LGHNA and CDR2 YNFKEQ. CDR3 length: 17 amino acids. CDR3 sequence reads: CASSQGLAGGSADTQYF. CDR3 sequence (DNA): TGTGCCAGCAGCCAAGGACTAGCGGGAGGTAGCGCAGATACGCAGTATTTT.

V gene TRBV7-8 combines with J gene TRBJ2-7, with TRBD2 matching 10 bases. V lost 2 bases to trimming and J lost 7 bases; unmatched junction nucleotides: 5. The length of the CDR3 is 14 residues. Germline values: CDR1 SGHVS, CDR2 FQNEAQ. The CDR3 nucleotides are TGTGCCAGCAGCTTACTAGCGGGAGCGGGAGAGCAGTACTTC. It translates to CASSLLAGAGEQYF. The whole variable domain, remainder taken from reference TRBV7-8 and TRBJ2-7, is GAGVSQSPRYKVAKRGQDVALRCDPISGHVSLFWYQQALGQGPEFLTYFQNEAQLDKSGLPSDRFFAERPEGSVSTLKIQRTQQEDSAVYLCASSLLAGAGEQYFGPGTRLTVT.

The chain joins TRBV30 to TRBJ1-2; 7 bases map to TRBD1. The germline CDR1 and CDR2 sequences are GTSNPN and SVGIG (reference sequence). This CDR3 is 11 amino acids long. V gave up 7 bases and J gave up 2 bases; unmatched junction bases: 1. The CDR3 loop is CALDRNYGYTF. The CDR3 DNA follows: TGTGCCTTGGACAGGAACTATGGCTACACCTTC.

The CDR3 region is CASRSDRVHGYTF. The CDR3 nucleotides read TGTGCCAGCAGATCGGACAGGGTTCATGGCTACACCTTC. The chain uses TRBV28 and TRBJ1-2; 8 bases align to TRBD1. This CDR3 contains 13 residues. The germline gives CDR1 MDHEN, CDR2 SYDVKM. V shed 6 bases, J shed 6 bases, and the junction held 6 bases outside the gene matches.

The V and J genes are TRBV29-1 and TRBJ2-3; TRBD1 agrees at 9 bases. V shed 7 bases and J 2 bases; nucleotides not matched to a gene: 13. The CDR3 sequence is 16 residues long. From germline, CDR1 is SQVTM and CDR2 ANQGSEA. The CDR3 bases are TGCAGCGGAGAGGGACAGGGAGTGGGACCCACAGATACGCAGTATTTT. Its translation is CSGEGQGVGPTDTQYF.

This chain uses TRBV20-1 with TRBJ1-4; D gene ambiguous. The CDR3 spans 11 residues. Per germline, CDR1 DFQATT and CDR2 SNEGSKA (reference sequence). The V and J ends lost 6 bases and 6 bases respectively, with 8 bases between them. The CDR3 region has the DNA TGCAGTGCCACCCTATATGAAAAACTGTTTTTT. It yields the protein CSATLYEKLFF.

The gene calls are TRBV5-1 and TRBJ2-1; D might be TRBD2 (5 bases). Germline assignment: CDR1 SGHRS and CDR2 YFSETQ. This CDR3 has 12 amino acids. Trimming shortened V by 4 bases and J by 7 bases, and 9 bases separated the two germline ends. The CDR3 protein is CASSQWTNEQFF. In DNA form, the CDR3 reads TGCGCCAGCAGCCAATGGACTAATGAGCAGTTCTTC.

The CDR3 DNA sequence: TGTGCCAGCGCTATAACCATGTCTTCCTACGAGCAGTACTTC. Translating gives CASAITMSSYEQYF. The rearrangement links TRBV27 to TRBJ2-7, with unresolved D. Per the germline V gene, CDR1 is MNHEY and CDR2 is SMNVEV (reference sequence). Trimming left V 8 bases short and J 1 base short, with 15 bases between. The CDR3 has 14 amino acids.

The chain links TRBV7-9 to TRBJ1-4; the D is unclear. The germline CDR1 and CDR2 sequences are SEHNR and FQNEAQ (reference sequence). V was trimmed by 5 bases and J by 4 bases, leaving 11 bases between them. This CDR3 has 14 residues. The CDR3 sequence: CASSTVALNEKLFF. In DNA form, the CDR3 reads TGTGCCAGCAGCACGGTCGCTCTTAATGAAAAACTGTTTTTT.

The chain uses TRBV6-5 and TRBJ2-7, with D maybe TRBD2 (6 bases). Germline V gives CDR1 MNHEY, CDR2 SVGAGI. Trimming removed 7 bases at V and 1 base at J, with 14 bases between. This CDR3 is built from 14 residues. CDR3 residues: CASTPAGSSYEQYF. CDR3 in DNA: TGTGCCAGCACCCCAGCGGGCTCGTCCTACGAGCAGTACTTC.